This entry is about one TCR beta chain. This clonotype appeared many times. What antigen it recognizes has not been identified. One base away there is no much larger clone; base qualities are not given. This sample stems from a study of neurological immune-mediated disorders (dated 2019 in TCRdb). The study in broad terms: Peripheral blood TCR-beta repertoires from HTLV-I-associated myelopathy (HAM/TSP) patients, multiple sclerosis patients and healthy controls were compared by UMI-based sequencing. Longitudinal samples, technical triplicates and paired sorted CD4+ and CD8+ T-cell subsets, alongside PBMC samples, were included among the 106 TCR-beta libraries. The cohort was made up of approximately 71 subjects, consisting of around 14 HAM/TSP patients, some 34 multiple sclerosis patients and 20 healthy controls. The study at large found these results: No identical CDR3 amino acid sequences were shared among expanded clones across subjects, suggesting private TCR-beta repertoires in all groups. TCR clonal expansion was greatest in HAM/TSP patients and smallest in MS patients, who ranked below even healthy controls.

cDNA was synthesized by template-switch 5'RACE using a primer with a 10-nucleotide random unique molecular identifier that tagged each TCR transcript. Every sequencing run yielded over 180 million TCR-beta sequences covering 15-18 subjects. The RNeasy kit was used for extraction of total RNA. Using the KAPA Real-time Library Amplification kit, TCR-beta VDJ regions were amplified with primers for the TCR constant region and the 5'RACE anchor. Sample indexes and Illumina adaptors were added in a first PCR, after which library yield was increased in a second PCR. The roughly 650 bp TCR product was size-selected on a 2% E-gel SizeSelection system after Ampure bead purification. Before pooling, library quality was assessed on a Bioanalyzer, concentration was determined with Qubit, and library quantification was performed with the Kapa Library Quantification kit. An Illumina HiSeq 2500 was used to sequence the libraries paired-end at 2 x 150 bp. To increase sequence diversity, about 25-31% phiX was spiked into each library pool. The paper's processing steps were these. Quality-filtered reads were processed with the UMI-based MiGEC pipeline, and over 90% of raw TCR sequences were removed by the MiGEC pipeline during error correction. VDJ genes were aligned to IMGT germline references, and each clonotype was defined by a unique CDR3 amino acid sequence together with V-J genes. VDJtools evaluated clonal expansion, Shannon diversity and CDR3 relatedness (CalcPairwiseDistances, ClusterSamples); CLCbio workbench built phylogenetic trees. Using coefficient-of-variation modelling across technical triplicates, the study counted a clone as expanded if it had at least 8 unique UMIs. The public reads were quality trimmed at Q25 with fastp and then assembled into clones with MiXCR by TCRdb, keeping productive beta chains. Rows matching on CDR3 protein sequence are summarized as one entry with the most common DNA and genes. None of the V and J calls come from the authors' own analysis; TCRdb made them. The sample table holds about 80,000 distinct CDR3 sequences, of which around 9.9% were seen once. Of the sample, around 1.7% is held by the ten largest clones.

Blood bank volunteers in Maryland, USA served as the healthy controls. Libraries from unsorted PBMCs were made from 2 million PBMCs kept in RNAlater at -80 degrees C until RNA extraction. Peripheral blood was subjected to Ficoll-Hypaque density gradient centrifugation to isolate PBMCs, which were then cryopreserved in liquid nitrogen. Trimming removed 6 bases from V and 0 bases from J; the gene matches leave 4 bases unexplained. There are 16 amino acids in the CDR3, from cysteine to phenylalanine inclusive. Of the read, only the CDR3 DNA is kept; its 48 bases are in frame from base 1. From the germline V gene, CDR1 is MDHEN and CDR2 is SYDVKM.

The sequence joins TRBV28 to TRBJ2-1, with TRBD2 matching 11 junction bases. The sequencing input was PBMCs. The receptor's source is a man aged 50 or older in good health. For the CDR3, the sequence is CASSGTSGFSYNEQFF. The DNA sequence is given as TGTGCCAGCAGCGGGACTAGCGGCTTCTCCTACAATGAGCAGTTCTTC.